The T cell receptor (beta chain) described here comes from a study of blood T cell repertoires in COVID-19. Participants, 18 to 89 years old, spanned fewer than 25 US areas. Researchers sorted participants into cohorts using their self-reported clinical history. Two consecutive negative NP/OP PCR tests, clearance, or resolved symptoms defined Cohort 3 recovery. In the original analysis: The assay estimated nucleated cells by amplifying reference gene primers. Data came from immunoSEQ multiplex PCR; TCRdb stores just in-frame clones and leaves some out. V and J calls and clone size come straight from that table; D and trimming were deduced from the DNA. The sample lists around 480,000 clones, about 85% occurring once. The specimen was PBMCs or T cells enriched from blood (not recorded which). The source of this sequence is a woman aged 18-29 years who had recovered from COVID-19.

This CDR3 reads CASSYRGQNTEAFF. CDR3 sequence (DNA): TGTGCCAGCTCATACAGGGGACAGAACACTGAAGCTTTCTTT. This chain links TRBV7-9 with TRBJ1-1, with 7 bases fitting TRBD1. CDR1 is SEHNR and CDR2 is FQNEAQ in the germline V gene (reference sequence). The CDR3 extends over 14 amino acids. J lost 1 base, V lost 8 bases, and 7 bases had no gene match.